This T cell receptor (beta chain) was identified during a study of T cell changes during pregnancy in multiple sclerosis. V gave up 9 bases and J gave up 4 bases, with 12 bases separating them. The germline V gene has CDR1 LNHDA and CDR2 SQIVND (reference sequence). The CDR3 has 13 amino acids. The method was immunoSEQ multiplex PCR; TCRdb's version includes in-frame clones alone and lacks a portion of them. The sample lists some 97,000 clones, 94% occurring once. This TCR was recovered from a female donor with multiple sclerosis, enrolled in a pregnancy study. The material sequenced was peripheral blood, taken before pregnancy. The chain couples TRBV19 to TRBJ2-2, with D maybe TRBD1 (6 bases). The CDR3: CASNRVSTGELFF. CDR3 DNA: TGTGCCAGCAACAGGGTTAGCACCGGGGAGCTGTTTTTT.